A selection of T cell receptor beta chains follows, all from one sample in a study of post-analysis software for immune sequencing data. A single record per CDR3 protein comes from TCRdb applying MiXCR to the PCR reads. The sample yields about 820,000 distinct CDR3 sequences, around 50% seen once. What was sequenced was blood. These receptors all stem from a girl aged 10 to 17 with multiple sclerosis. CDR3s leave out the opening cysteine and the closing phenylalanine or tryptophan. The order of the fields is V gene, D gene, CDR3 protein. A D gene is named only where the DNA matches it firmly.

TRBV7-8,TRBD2,ASSPGTSGRVAQY
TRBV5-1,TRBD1,ASSGRTGANSPLH
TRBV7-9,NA,ASSLVSSGAGYEQY
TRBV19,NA,ASSIQGSAYNEQF
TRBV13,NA,ACQLGGQPHEAF
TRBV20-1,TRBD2,SATEAGAYEQY
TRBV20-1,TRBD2,SVAQIRTSGVDNEQF
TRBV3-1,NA,ASSQENTEAF
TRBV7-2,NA,ASSMTSSPNIRGYT
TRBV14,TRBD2,ASSFGRGVYNEQF
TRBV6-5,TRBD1,ASSWTGGVEAF
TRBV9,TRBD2,ASSVGGSHEQF
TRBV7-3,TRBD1,ASSFRDRSHEQY
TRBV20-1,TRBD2,SAKVAGGTKNIQY
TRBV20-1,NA,SAMRQVYGYT
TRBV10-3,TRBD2,AISGLAGEVNYEQY
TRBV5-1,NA,ASRSGRQF
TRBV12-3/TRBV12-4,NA,ANSPRGGTEEQY
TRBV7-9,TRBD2,ASSWASGTSDTQY
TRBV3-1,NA,ASSQDWQAGGEQF
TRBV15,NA,ATSNDHETQF
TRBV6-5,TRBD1,ASSYEGANSPLH
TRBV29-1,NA,SVGHGPEPYEQY
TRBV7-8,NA,ASSRRRVGGAQSEKLF
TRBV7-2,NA,ASSENRVFTEAF